This TCR beta chain was observed in a study of immune evolution from preneoplasia to lung adenocarcinoma listed by TCRdb under 2021. For the study in its entirety: HLA loss of heterozygosity was seen in 7%, 15% and 33% of AIS, MIA and ADC lesions, and in no AAH lesions. The immune data were integrated with whole exome sequencing and methylation data from the same cohort of nodules. POLYSOLVER was used to infer Class I HLA alleles from exome data, and LOHHLA was used to detect allele-specific HLA loss. According to the study, about 100 samples went through TCR sequencing. The sample size was set by how many specimens were available, not by a prior power calculation. A total of about 56 patients contributed TCR sequencing data. In total, the cohort included some 55 patients with pulmonary nodules, all of whom underwent surgical resection. Resected precursor lesions (AAH, AIS, MIA) and invasive adenocarcinomas were compared with paired morphologically normal lung tissue. The study profiled immune contexture across lung adenocarcinoma precursors and invasive adenocarcinoma using immune gene expression, TCR sequencing and multiplex immunofluorescence.

On the study overall, not on this receptor specifically: Because all patients came from Japan and China, whether the findings apply to Western populations was uncertain. Normal lung had the highest top T cell clone frequencies, which appeared to decline progressively from AAH through AIS, MIA and invasive adenocarcinoma. Compared with EGFR-mutant or double wild-type lesions, KRAS-mutant nodules had the highest T cell clonality. Clonality was highest in normal lung, while later-stage lesions appeared to show lower clonality but higher T cell density and diversity. The findings rested on association rather than direct causation, and larger cohorts with long-term follow-up and longitudinal biopsies were considered necessary.

Resection was performed on patients in Japan or China between the mid-2010s and the late 2010s. Histologic diagnosis of each case was confirmed independently by two lung cancer pathologists on H&E slides. To enrich premalignant or tumor cells for nucleic acid extraction, macro-dissection was performed after pathologic assessment. DNA was isolated from FFPE tissue using the AllPrep DNA/RNA FFPE Kit. The immunoSEQ hsTCRbeta Kit was used to sequence TCR beta CDR3 regions from DNA. As for how the authors treated the data: The ImmunoSEQ Analyzer was used to analyse the TCR sequencing data. T cell clonality was defined as 1 minus Pielou's evenness, calculated on productive rearrangements. T cell diversity was measured with the inverse Simpson index on productive templates. T cell density was expressed as TCR beta template counts normalized to usable DNA, with usable DNA estimated by amplifying and sequencing housekeeping genes. Two-sided Kruskal-Wallis tests were used to compare TCR metrics between histologic stages. The clones in this table, taken by TCRdb from immuneACCESS, are in-frame only. Not every clone is retained; where verified, under half of the shortfall comes from an unresolved V gene, and the cause of the rest is unknown. V, J and clone size reflect that table, while D and trimming were determined from the DNA. This sample comprises fewer than 5,500 clones, over 80% of them detected only once. Of the sample, roughly 3.5% falls within the top ten clones.

The CDR3 numbers 16 residues from cysteine through phenylalanine. Only the CDR3 part of the read is kept: 48 bases, read in frame from the first base. At the junction V is shortened by 1 base and J by 4 bases, with 17 bases in between. Reading the germline V gene gives CDR1 SGHTA and CDR2 FQGNSA. This clone was found once. Its antigen specificity is not known. No base quality values were provided; no much bigger clone lies one nucleotide off. Sequencing was done on a sample of FFPE minimally invasive lung adenocarcinoma tissue. The cell subset or site label, read with the paper, signifies: micro-invasive lung adenocarcinoma (MIA). The sequence links TRBV7-2 to TRBJ2-7, with no reliable assignment of the D segment. The TCR comes from a person aged 55-80 years with lung adenocarcinoma. The CDR3 is CASSLDRRSSRYEQYF. The nucleotide sequence reads as follows: TGTGCCAGCAGCTTAGATAGACGGTCGAGTAGATACGAGCAGTACTTC.